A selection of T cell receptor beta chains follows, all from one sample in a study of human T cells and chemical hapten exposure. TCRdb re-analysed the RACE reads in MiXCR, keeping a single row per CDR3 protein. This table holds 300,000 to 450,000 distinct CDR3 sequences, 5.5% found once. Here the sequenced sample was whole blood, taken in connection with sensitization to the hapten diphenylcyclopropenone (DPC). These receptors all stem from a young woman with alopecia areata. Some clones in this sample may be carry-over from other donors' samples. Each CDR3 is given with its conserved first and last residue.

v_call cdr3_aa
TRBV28 CASSSDPLLGGLKTEAFF
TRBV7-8 CASSLNRWDQPQHF
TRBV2 CATDGGKIEQYF
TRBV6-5 CASSYSMSVRSGNTIYF
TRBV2 CASVAPAVSYEQYF
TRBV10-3 CAISEILAGGPTDTQYF
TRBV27 CAIGKSDILGTDTQYF
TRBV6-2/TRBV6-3 CASIRDRQTDTQYF
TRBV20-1 CSARDLEGVYEQYF
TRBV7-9 CASSLGETGVSDTQYF
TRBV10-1 CASMGTSGKYEQYF
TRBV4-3 CASSQDPGTVSYEQYF
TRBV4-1 CASSQGETNHYQETQYF
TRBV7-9 CASSLLKTGELFF
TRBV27 CASSLGRGGYGYTF
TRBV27 CASSIGGATEAFF
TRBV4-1 CASSQEPGLYSYEQYF
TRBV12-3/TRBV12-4 CASSLPVQGGEQYF
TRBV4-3 CASSQNSETQYF
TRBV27 CASSTRQGQRSTDTQYF
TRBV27 CASSGQGVGEQYF
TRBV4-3 CASSPQDRSTWDTQYF
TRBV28 CASSPGDTFQETQYF
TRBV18 CASSGQGSLGGNTIYF
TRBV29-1 CSVGTSGGDGTDTQYF
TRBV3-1 CASSLKGLAGGVTDTQYF
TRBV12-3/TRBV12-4 CASSLGPQRGYQETQYF
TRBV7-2 CASSHPPGTGGGQYF